The next 9 T cell receptor beta chains were all read from a single sample in a study of T-cell reconstitution after alpha-beta-depleted transplantation in children. The authors prepared the TCRbeta library with unique molecular identifiers. MiXCR, applied by TCRdb to the PCR reads, yields one record per CDR3 protein. Of 330,000 or so distinct CDR3 sequences in the sample, 10% were seen once. The sample in question was PBMCs, obtained before TCRalphabeta/CD19-depleted stem cell transplant. The receptors were sampled from a boy in the first two years of life with acute myeloid leukemia, due to receive a stem cell transplant.

The chain recombines TRBV19 with TRBJ1-5, with TRBD1 as a possible D gene (6 bases). Trimming took 7 bases from V and 6 from J, leaving 19 bases between them. Germline CDR1 is LNHDA and CDR2 is SQIVND (reference sequence). The CDR3 consists of 15 residues. The chain's CDR3 is CASMAWAGAGQPQHF. The CDR3 coding sequence is TGTGCCAGTATGGCATGGGCAGGGGCGGGTCAGCCCCAGCATTTT.

The sample holds many counts of this clonotype. The chain recombines TRBV3-1 with TRBJ2-2; the D gene could be TRBD1 or TRBD2 (5 bases each). The V and J ends lost 4 bases and 3 bases respectively, with 9 bases between them. The V gene's germline CDR1 is LGHDT and CDR2 YNNKEL (reference sequence). This CDR3 has 14 amino acids. The DNA of the CDR3 is TGTGCCAGCAGCCGGCAGGGAGACACCGGGGAGCTGTTTTTT. Translated, it gives CASSRQGDTGELFF.

A few counts support this clonotype. J is TRBJ2-1 and V is TRBV5-1, with 11 positions matching TRBD2. The J segment lost 3 bases and the V segment lost 4 bases, leaving 6 bases of the junction unmatched. CDR3 length equals 16 residues. Looked up from germline, CDR1 is SGHRS and CDR2 is YFSETQ. For the CDR3, the DNA is TGCGCCAGCAGCCCGCCTAGCGGGGGGCTCTACAATGAGCAGTTCTTC. Residues: CASSPPSGGLYNEQFF.

The table lists this clonotype with many counts. The rearrangement uses TRBV12-3 or TRBV12-4 and TRBJ1-1; D ambiguous. V lost 3 bases to trimming and J lost 7 bases, with 9 bases between them. The CDR3 runs to 12 residues. The CDR3 here is CASSFNTHEAFF. The CDR3 DNA is TGTGCCAGCAGTTTCAACACACATGAAGCTTTCTTT.

In this sample, this clonotype turned up many times. The J gene is TRBJ2-6, the V gene TRBV19; D is unclear. V lost 6 bases to trimming and J lost 0 bases, with 12 bases between them. This CDR3 spans 16 amino acids. The germline V gene encodes CDR1 LNHDA and CDR2 SQIVND (reference sequence). The CDR3 reads CASRPGRSSGANVLTF. The CDR3 DNA follows: TGTGCCAGTAGACCCGGACGGAGCTCTGGGGCCAACGTCCTGACTTTC.

This clonotype was seen ten or more times. The chain combines TRBV4-3 with TRBJ2-7, with D unclear. Trimming stripped 1 base from V and 0 bases from J, with 13 bases between. Germline CDR1 and CDR2: LGHNA and YSLEER. This CDR3 spans 16 amino acids. CDR3 in DNA: TGCGCCAGCAGCCAAGGGTCAGACGGCCCCTCCTACGAGCAGTACTTC. Translated, it gives CASSQGSDGPSYEQYF.

The J gene is TRBJ2-6, the V gene TRBV9, with 9 bases that match TRBD1. CDR1 and CDR2 from the germline V gene are SGDLS and YYNGEE. V gave up 4 bases and J gave up 4 bases; unmatched junction bases: 9. The CDR3 runs to 17 residues. The CDR3 coding sequence is TGTGCCAGCAGCCCCAACAGGGGGCGGAGCGGGGCCAACGTCCTGACTTTC. Protein product: CASSPNRGRSGANVLTF. Variable domain in full (rest from reference TRBV9 and TRBJ2-6): DSGVTQTPKHLITATGQRVTLRCSPRSGDLSVYWYQQSLDQGLQFLIQYYNGEERAKGNILERFSAQQFPDLHSELNLSSLELGDSALYFCASSPNRGRSGANVLTFGAGSRLTVL.

This clonotype was seen repeatedly, ten times or more. V and J are TRBV5-1 and TRBJ2-3; D unresolved. This CDR3 is built from 14 residues. V lost 2 bases to trimming and J lost 3 bases, with 10 bases between them. The germline gives CDR1 SGHRS, CDR2 YFSETQ. The CDR3 protein is CASSFGWGTDTQYF. The DNA of the CDR3 is TGCGCCAGCAGCTTTGGATGGGGAACAGATACGCAGTATTTT.

This clonotype came up a few times. This chain uses TRBV7-9 with TRBJ2-2; D possibly corresponds to TRBD1 (6 bases). CDR1 is SEHNR and CDR2 is FQNEAQ in the germline V gene (reference sequence). This CDR3 region has 12 residues. V lost 8 bases and J 6 bases, leaving 10 bases between the germline ends. In DNA, the CDR3 is TGTGCCAGCGGTTACAGGGCCGGGGAGCTGTTTTTT. Protein product: CASGYRAGELFF. Filled out from reference TRBV7-9 and TRBJ2-2, the complete variable domain reads DTGVSQNPRHKITKRGQNVTFRCDPISEHNRLYWYRQTLGQGPEFLTYFQNEAQLEKSRLLSDRFSAERPKGSFSTLEIQRTEQGDSAMYLCASGYRAGELFFGEGSRLTVL.